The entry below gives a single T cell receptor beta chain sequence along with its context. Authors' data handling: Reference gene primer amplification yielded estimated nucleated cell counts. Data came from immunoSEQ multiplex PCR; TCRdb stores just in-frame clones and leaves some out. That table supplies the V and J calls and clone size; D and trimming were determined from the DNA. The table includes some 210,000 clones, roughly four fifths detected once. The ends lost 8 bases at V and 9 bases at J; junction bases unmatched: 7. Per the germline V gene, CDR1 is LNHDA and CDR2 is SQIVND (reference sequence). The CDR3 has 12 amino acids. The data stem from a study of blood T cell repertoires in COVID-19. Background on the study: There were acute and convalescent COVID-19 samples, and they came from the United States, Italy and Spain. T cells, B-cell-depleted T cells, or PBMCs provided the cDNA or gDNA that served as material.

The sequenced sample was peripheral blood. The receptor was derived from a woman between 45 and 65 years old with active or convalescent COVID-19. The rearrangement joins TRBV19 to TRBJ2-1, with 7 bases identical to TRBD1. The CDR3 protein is CASRQGLSEQFF. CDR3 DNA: TGTGCCAGTCGACAGGGTCTAAGTGAGCAGTTCTTC.